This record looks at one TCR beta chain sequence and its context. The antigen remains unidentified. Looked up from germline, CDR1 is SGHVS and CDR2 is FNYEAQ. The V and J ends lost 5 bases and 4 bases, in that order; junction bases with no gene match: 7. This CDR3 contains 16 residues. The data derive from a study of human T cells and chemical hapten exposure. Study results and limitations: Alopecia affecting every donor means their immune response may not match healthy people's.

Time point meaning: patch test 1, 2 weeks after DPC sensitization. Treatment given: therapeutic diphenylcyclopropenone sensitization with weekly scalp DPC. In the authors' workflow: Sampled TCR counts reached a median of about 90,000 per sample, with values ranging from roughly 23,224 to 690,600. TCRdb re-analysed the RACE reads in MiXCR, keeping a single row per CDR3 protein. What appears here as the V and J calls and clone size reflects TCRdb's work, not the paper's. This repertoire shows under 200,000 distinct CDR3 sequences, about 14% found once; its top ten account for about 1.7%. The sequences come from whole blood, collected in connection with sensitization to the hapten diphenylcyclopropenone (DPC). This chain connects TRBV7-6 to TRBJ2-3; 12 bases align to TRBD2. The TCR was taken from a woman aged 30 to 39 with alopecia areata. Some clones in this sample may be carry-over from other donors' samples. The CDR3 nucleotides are TGTGCCAGCAGCCGATCTAGCGGGGGGGCCTCAGATACGCAGTATTTT. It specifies CASSRSSGGASDTQYF.